Below, 4 T cell receptor beta chains from the same sample are listed, as sequenced in a study of cytomegalovirus exposure and HLA in healthy donors. Primers for the PCR totalled 60 Vbeta and 13 Jbeta. TCRdb keeps only in-frame clones here, not all; method: immunoSEQ multiplex PCR. Of 150,000 to 200,000 clones in the sample, roughly 74% are singletons; the top ten hold approximately 10%. The material sequenced was PBMCs. The receptor source for this set is a man aged 18 to 29 in good health and CMV-seropositive.

The V and J genes are TRBV18 and TRBJ2-5; 8 nucleotides agree with TRBD2. The CDR3 is 13 amino acids. Trimming took 4 bases from V and 4 from J; bases not matched to a gene: 2. From germline, CDR1 is KGHSH and CDR2 LQKENI. The chain's CDR3 is CASSLAGLETQYF. The CDR3 DNA is TGTGCCAGCTCACTAGCGGGGCTAGAGACCCAGTACTTC.

The chain couples TRBV6-6 to TRBJ2-3; tentatively, D is TRBD2 (5 bases). Germline V gene data show CDR1 as MNHNY and CDR2 as SVGAGI (reference sequence). The CDR3 loop spans 15 amino acids. The ends were cut back, 6 bases at V and 0 bases at J, with 13 bases in the middle. The CDR3 sequence is CASSQTRTSTDTQYF. The DNA of the CDR3 is TGTGCCAGCAGCCAGACCCGGACTAGCACAGATACGCAGTATTTT.

This chain links TRBV29-1 with TRBJ2-3; 10 nucleotides line up with TRBD2. After removal of 4 bases from V and 5 bases from J, the junction contained 12 bases not matched to a gene. Looked up from germline, CDR1 is SQVTM and CDR2 is ANQGSEA. The CDR3 is 16 residues long. The CDR3 here is CSVVGSGRASKDTQYF. In DNA, the CDR3 is TGCAGCGTTGTAGGGAGCGGGAGGGCCTCGAAAGATACGCAGTATTTT.

The V and J genes are TRBV7-8 and TRBJ2-7, with TRBD1 as a possible D gene (6 bases). V was cut by 1 base and J by 3 bases, with 13 bases left in between. The germline CDR1 and CDR2 sequences are SGHVS and FQNEAQ. The CDR3 sequence is 15 residues long. This CDR3 is CASSLVPGDLYEQYF. The CDR3 nucleotides read TGTGCCAGCAGCTTAGTCCCAGGGGACCTCTACGAGCAGTACTTC. Supplemented by reference TRBV7-8 and TRBJ2-7, the full variable domain reads GAGVSQSPRYKVAKRGQDVALRCDPISGHVSLFWYQQALGQGPEFLTYFQNEAQLDKSGLPSDRFFAERPEGSVSTLKIQRTQQEDSAVYLCASSLVPGDLYEQYFGPGTRLTVT.